This is a list of T cell receptor beta chains from one sample in a study of response to subunit inactivated influenza vaccine. TCRdb independently ran MiXCR on the RT-PCR reads; one entry per CDR3 protein. The sample contains some 300,000 distinct CDR3 sequences, roughly 20% of which appear only once. The sample here was PBMCs from blood, taken approximately 22 months after vaccination. The receptors were sampled from a man between 45 and 75 years old who received an inactivated influenza vaccine. Both conserved end residues are part of each CDR3. D genes are given only for firm matches. Clone size is shown for a subset of rows, as once, few, many or a class of expanded clone.

clone size	D gene	J gene	V gene	CDR3 DNA	CDR3 protein
.	TRBD2	TRBJ2-3	TRBV20-1	TGCAGTGCCGCGGGACTAGCGGACCCCCCAGATACGCAGTATTTT	CSAAGLADPPDTQYF
.	.	TRBJ2-7	TRBV15	TGTGCCACCAGCTCCCAAATTAGGGATCCCTACTACGAGCAGTACTTC	CATSSQIRDPYYEQYF
.	.	TRBJ1-5	TRBV4-3	TGCGCCAGCAGCCAGGCCCAAGCTCAGCCCCAGCATTTT	CASSQAQAQPQHF
.	.	TRBJ2-7	TRBV27	TGTGCCAGCAGTCCCGGTGAAGGGTTCGCCTCCTACGAGCAGTACTTC	CASSPGEGFASYEQYF
.	TRBD1	TRBJ2-1	TRBV20-1	TGCAGTGCTAGAGTTGCGGGACAGGTGTACAATGAGCAGTTCTTC	CSARVAGQVYNEQFF
few	.	TRBJ1-2	TRBV7-2	TGTGCCAGCAAAGGCTTGGCTAACTATGGCTACACCTTC	CASKGLANYGYTF
many	TRBD2	TRBJ2-3	TRBV18	TGTGCCAGCTCACCCGGACTAGCGGGAGTCATCACAGATACGCAGTATTTT	CASSPGLAGVITDTQYF
.	.	TRBJ1-1	TRBV7-9	TGTGCCAGCAGCTCCCCGTGGGGGGGACACACTGAAGCTTTCTTT	CASSSPWGGHTEAFF
few	.	TRBJ1-1	TRBV10-1	TGCGCCAGCAGTGAGTCGCATGCAGGGGTGAACACTGAAGCTTTCTTT	CASSESHAGVNTEAFF
.	TRBD1	TRBJ2-6	TRBV4-3	TGCGCCAGCAGCCAAGGTCGGGACAGTCGATCTGGGGCCAACGTCCTGACTTTC	CASSQGRDSRSGANVLTF
.	.	TRBJ1-2	TRBV29-1	TGCAGCGTTGTGCAGGGGCCATACTATGGCTACACCTTC	CSVVQGPYYGYTF
few	TRBD2	TRBJ2-7	TRBV29-1	TGCAGCGTTGAAACTAGCGGGAGCCTCTACGAGCAGTACTTC	CSVETSGSLYEQYF
.	TRBD2	TRBJ2-5	TRBV7-2	TGTGCCAGCAGCTTAGGACTAGCGGGGGGGAGGGAGACCCAGTACTTC	CASSLGLAGGRETQYF
.	TRBD2	TRBJ2-1	TRBV5-4	TGTGCCAGCAGCTTGGATCCCGACCAGCGGGGGACCTCACAGTTCTTC	CASSLDPDQRGTSQFF
.	.	TRBJ2-1	TRBV12-3/TRBV12-4	TGTGCCAGCAGTGCATTATTGGGGATCTCCTACAATGAGCAGTTCTTC	CASSALLGISYNEQFF
.	TRBD1	TRBJ1-4	TRBV10-3	TGTGCCATCAGTGAGTGGGGACAGGGCAATGAAAAACTGTTTTTT	CAISEWGQGNEKLFF
few	TRBD1	TRBJ2-1	TRBV12-3/TRBV12-4	TGTGCCAGCAGTCCAATCGGGACAGGGGGAGGGGAGCAGTTCTTC	CASSPIGTGGGEQFF
.	TRBD1	TRBJ2-1	TRBV5-1	TGCGCCAGCAGCTTGGTGGCAGGGGGTGGCAATGAGCAGTTCTTC	CASSLVAGGGNEQFF
.	.	TRBJ1-6	TRBV5-1	TGCGCCAGCAGCTTGGGTTATGAGGGTCGTGGAAGCTCCTATAATTCACCCCTCCACTTT	CASSLGYEGRGSSYNSPLHF
few	.	TRBJ2-7	TRBV7-8	TGTGCCAGCAGCGAGAGGGGGGTCCCACTCTACGAGCAGTACTTC	CASSERGVPLYEQYF
.	.	TRBJ1-1	TRBV21-1	TGTGCCAGCAGCGAAAGACAGGACGGTGGTGTGGTGGAAGCTTTCTTT	CASSERQDGGVVEAFF
many	.	TRBJ1-6	TRBV6-1	TGTGCCAGCAGGGTGGGACGGATTAATTCACCCCTCCACTTT	CASRVGRINSPLHF
.	TRBD1	TRBJ1-6	TRBV20-1	TGCAGTGCCATCTGGACAGGGGATAGCACCTATAATTCACCCCTCCACTTT	CSAIWTGDSTYNSPLHF
.	.	TRBJ2-2	TRBV10-3	TGTGCCATCAGCTCGACAGCGAACACCGGGGAGCTGTTTTTT	CAISSTANTGELFF
few	.	TRBJ2-7	TRBV3-1	TGTGCCAGCAGCCAAGCGGGCAGGGTCCCCTACGAGCAGTACTTC	CASSQAGRVPYEQYF
few	.	TRBJ2-7	TRBV11-2	TGTGCCAGCAGCTTAGCAGGGAACGAGCAGTACTTC	CASSLAGNEQYF
few	TRBD1	TRBJ1-1	TRBV6-5	TGTGCCAGCAGTTACGGCAAAGGGACAGCGAACACTGAAGCTTTCTTT	CASSYGKGTANTEAFF
.	TRBD2	TRBJ2-5	TRBV5-5	TGTGCCAGCAGTTCGACTAGCGGGAGTGGGGAGACCCAGTACTTC	CASSSTSGSGETQYF
many	.	TRBJ1-2	TRBV4-1	TGCGCCAGCAGCCAAGAACGACTGATTCTTAACTATGGCTACACCTTC	CASSQERLILNYGYTF
.	.	TRBJ2-4	TRBV11-2	TGTGCCAGCAGCTTAGTTAGTGCTACTTCCCGAGGGAGGAACATTCAGTACTTC	CASSLVSATSRGRNIQYF
.	.	TRBJ2-1	TRBV19	TGTGCCAGTAGTCTTGCGGGGGAAACCAACAGGGTGGCGCAGTTCTTC	CASSLAGETNRVAQFF
.	.	TRBJ2-1	TRBV6-2/TRBV6-3	TGTGCCACCCGACAAGACTACAATGAGCAGTTCTTC	CATRQDYNEQFF
.	.	TRBJ2-7	TRBV12-3/TRBV12-4	TGTGCCAGCAGCACAACGGACAGTCGTCTTCCTACCTACGAGCAGTACTTC	CASSTTDSRLPTYEQYF
few	.	TRBJ2-5	TRBV20-1	TGCAGTGCAGAGTGGGGGTACGAGACCCAGTACTTC	CSAEWGYETQYF
.	TRBD1	TRBJ2-1	TRBV20-1	TGCAGTGCTAGGACAGGGGTCCTTTACAATGAGCAGTTCTTC	CSARTGVLYNEQFF
.	.	TRBJ1-2	TRBV12-3/TRBV12-4	TGTGCCAGCAGTTTGGACACAGGGAACTATGGCTACACCTTC	CASSLDTGNYGYTF
.	TRBD1	TRBJ1-1	TRBV28	TGTGCCAGCAGAAACCAGGGGGCGATTGAAGCTTTCTTT	CASRNQGAIEAFF
.	TRBD2	TRBJ2-5	TRBV6-1	TGTGCCACCTCCGCCCGGGGGGATGGGGAGACCCAGTACTTC	CATSARGDGETQYF
many	TRBD1	TRBJ1-1	TRBV30	TGTGCCTGGAGTCCACGGACAGGAAGCACTGAAGCTTTCTTT	CAWSPRTGSTEAFF
few	.	TRBJ1-5	TRBV30	TGTGCCTGGAGTTTCAGGGTTGGTCAGCCCCAGCATTTT	CAWSFRVGQPQHF
.	.	TRBJ1-5	TRBV25-1	TGTGCCAGCAGTGAAACTGGGTTGGGTCAGCCCCAGCATTTT	CASSETGLGQPQHF
.	.	TRBJ2-2	TRBV4-2	TGTGCCAGCAGCCCATCGGGCCTCGCGAACACCGGGGAGCTGTTTTTT	CASSPSGLANTGELFF
many	.	TRBJ1-5	TRBV10-2	TGCGCCAGCAGTGAATCAGGCCGCAATCAGCCCCAGCATTTT	CASSESGRNQPQHF
.	.	TRBJ1-1	TRBV6-1	TGTGCCAGCAGTGTTCGGGCTGGAAACACTGAAGCTTTCTTT	CASSVRAGNTEAFF
few	.	TRBJ2-2	TRBV29-1	TGCAGCGTTGAAAACAGGGCCACCGGGGAGCTGTTTTTT	CSVENRATGELFF
.	TRBD2	TRBJ2-1	TRBV7-2	TGTGCCAGCAGCACCCGACTAGCGGGGGGAAGTGAGCAGTTCTTC	CASSTRLAGGSEQFF
.	TRBD1	TRBJ2-5	TRBV14	TGTGCCAGCAGCCGATGGGGACAGGGGGCCCAGTACTTC	CASSRWGQGAQYF
many	.	TRBJ2-7	TRBV20-1	TGCAGTGCTAGGGGGGTGGGACCCTACGAGCAGTACTTC	CSARGVGPYEQYF
.	.	TRBJ1-1	TRBV14	TGTGCCAGCAGCCAGTTTACTGAAGCTTTCTTT	CASSQFTEAFF
few	.	TRBJ2-5	TRBV6-4	TGTGCCAGCAGTGAGTGGCAGGAAGAGACCCAGTACTTC	CASSEWQEETQYF
few	.	TRBJ2-6	TRBV9	TGTGCCAGCAGCGTAAGGGCAGGAGCCTACTCTGGGGCCAACGTCCTGACTTTC	CASSVRAGAYSGANVLTF
.	TRBD1	TRBJ1-1	TRBV28	TGTGCCAGCAGTCCACCGGGACAGCCTGAAGCTTTCTTT	CASSPPGQPEAFF
.	TRBD2	TRBJ2-3	TRBV24-1	TGTGCCACAAATCTAGCGGGAGCAGATACGCAGTATTTT	CATNLAGADTQYF
.	TRBD1	TRBJ1-1	TRBV6-6	TGTGCCAGCAGCCGGGGACAGTGGAACACTGAAGCTTTCTTT	CASSRGQWNTEAFF
.	.	TRBJ2-5	TRBV29-1	TGCAGCGGTTCAGGGAGCTGGTGGTTCCAAGAGACCCAGTACTTC	CSGSGSWWFQETQYF
few	TRBD1	TRBJ1-2	TRBV18	TGTGCCAGCTCCCCAAGGACAGGACTCTATGGCTACACCTTC	CASSPRTGLYGYTF
.	.	TRBJ2-3	TRBV28	TGTGCCAGCAGATTCGTTAGCGGCACAGATACGCAGTATTTT	CASRFVSGTDTQYF
.	.	TRBJ1-2	TRBV7-8	TGTGCCAGCAGCTTATTTCGGGGCGAGGGCTATGGCTACACCTTC	CASSLFRGEGYGYTF
.	TRBD1	TRBJ2-5	TRBV20-1	TGCAGTGCTAGGTCGCCGAACCGACAGGGTCAAGAGACCCAGTACTTC	CSARSPNRQGQETQYF